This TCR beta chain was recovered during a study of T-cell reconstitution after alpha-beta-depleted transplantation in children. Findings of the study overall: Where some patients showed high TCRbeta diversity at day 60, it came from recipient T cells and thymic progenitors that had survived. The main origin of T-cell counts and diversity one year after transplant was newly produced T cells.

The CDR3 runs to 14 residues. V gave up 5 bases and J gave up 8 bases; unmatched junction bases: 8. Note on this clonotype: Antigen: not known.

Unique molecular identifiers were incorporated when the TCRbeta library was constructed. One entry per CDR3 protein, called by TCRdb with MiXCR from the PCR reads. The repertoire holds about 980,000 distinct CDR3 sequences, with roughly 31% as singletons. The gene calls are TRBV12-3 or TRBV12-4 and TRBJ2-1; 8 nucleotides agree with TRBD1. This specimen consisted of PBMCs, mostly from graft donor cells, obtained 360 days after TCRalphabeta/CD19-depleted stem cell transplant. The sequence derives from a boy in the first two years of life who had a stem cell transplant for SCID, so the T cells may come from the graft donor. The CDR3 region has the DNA TGTGCCAGCAGTCGTCGGACAGGGAGCGATGAGCAGTTCTTC. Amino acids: CASSRRTGSDEQFF.